This entry lists 2 T cell receptor beta chains sequenced from one sample in a study of shared clonotypes between healthy human individuals. The protocol was immunoSEQ multiplex PCR, while the TCRdb copy is restricted to in-frame clones and leaves out a portion. This table has 1.5 million to 1.9 million clones, 95% to 99% appearing once. The source material was naive CD4+ T cells sorted from blood. Described subset: CD45RA+ positively selected. The source is a man aged 25-45 years in good health.

The gene calls are TRBV7-2 and TRBJ1-5; D uncertain. The length of the CDR3 is 14 residues. V lost 4 bases, J lost 5 bases, and 12 bases lay in between. CDR1 SGHTA and CDR2 FQGNSA come from the germline V gene. As DNA, the CDR3 is TGTGCCAGCAGCTACTACAGCTTGGATCAGCCCCAGCATTTT. Protein sequence: CASSYYSLDQPQHF.

The V call is TRBV10-3, the J call TRBJ2-1; tentative D call: TRBD2 (6 bases). Germline CDR1 and CDR2: ENHRY and SYGVKD. The CDR3 consists of 14 residues. Trimming removed 11 bases at V and 2 bases at J, with 16 bases between. CDR3 nucleotide sequence: TGTGCCTCTCAAGGAGGGGTCACCTACAATGAGCAGTTCTTC. Translated, it gives CASQGGVTYNEQFF.